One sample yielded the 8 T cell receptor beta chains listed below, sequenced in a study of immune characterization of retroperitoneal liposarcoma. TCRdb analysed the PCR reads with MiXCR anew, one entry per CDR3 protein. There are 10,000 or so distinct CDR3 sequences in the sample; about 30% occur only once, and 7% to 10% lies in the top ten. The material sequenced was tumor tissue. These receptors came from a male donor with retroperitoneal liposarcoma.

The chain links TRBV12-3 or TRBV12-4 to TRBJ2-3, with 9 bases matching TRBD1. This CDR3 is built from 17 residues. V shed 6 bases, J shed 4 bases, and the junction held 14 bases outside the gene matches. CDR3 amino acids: CASSVRPRDREADTQYF. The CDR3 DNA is TGTGCCAGCAGCGTCCGCCCCCGGGACAGGGAGGCAGATACGCAGTATTTT.

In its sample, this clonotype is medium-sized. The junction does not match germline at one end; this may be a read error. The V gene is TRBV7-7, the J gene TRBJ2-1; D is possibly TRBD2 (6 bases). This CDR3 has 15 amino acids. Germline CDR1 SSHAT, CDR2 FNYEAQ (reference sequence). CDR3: CASSPAGRSGETQFF. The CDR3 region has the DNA TGTGCTAGCAGCCCGGCAGGGAGGAGTGGAGAGACCCAGTTCTTC. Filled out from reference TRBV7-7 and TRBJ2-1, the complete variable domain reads GAGVSQSPRYKVTKRGQDVTLRCDPISSHATLYWYQQALGQGPEFLTYFNYEAQPDKSGLPSDRFSAERPEGSISTLTIQRTEQRDSAMYRCASSPAGRSGETQFFGPGTRLTVL.

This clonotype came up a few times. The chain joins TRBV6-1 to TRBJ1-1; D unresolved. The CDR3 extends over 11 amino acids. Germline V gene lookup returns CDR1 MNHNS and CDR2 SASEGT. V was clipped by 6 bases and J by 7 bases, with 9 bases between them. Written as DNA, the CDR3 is TGTGCCAGCAGCCACTACCTTGAAGCTTTCTTT. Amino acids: CASSHYLEAFF.

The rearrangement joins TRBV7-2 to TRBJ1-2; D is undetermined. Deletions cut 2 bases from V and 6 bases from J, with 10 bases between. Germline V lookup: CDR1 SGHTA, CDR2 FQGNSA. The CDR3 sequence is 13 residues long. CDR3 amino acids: CASSLQQIDGYTF. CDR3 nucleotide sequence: TGTGCCAGCAGCTTACAACAGATCGATGGCTACACCTTC.

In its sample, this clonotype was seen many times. The CDR3 here is CASSPWGTGLNEQFF. The CDR3 DNA reads TGTGCCAGCAGCCCCTGGGGGACAGGGTTAAATGAGCAGTTCTTC. The chain links TRBV7-3 to TRBJ2-1, with 9 bases identical to TRBD1. This CDR3 has 15 amino acids. V shed 5 bases, J shed 7 bases, and the junction held 9 bases outside the gene matches. Germline V gene data show CDR1 as SGHTA and CDR2 as FQGTGA.

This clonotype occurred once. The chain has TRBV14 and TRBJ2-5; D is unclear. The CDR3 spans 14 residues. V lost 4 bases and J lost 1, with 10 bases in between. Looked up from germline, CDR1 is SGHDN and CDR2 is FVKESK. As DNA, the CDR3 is TGTGCCAGCAGCCTCCTGGACGGCCAAGAGACCCAGTACTTC. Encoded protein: CASSLLDGQETQYF. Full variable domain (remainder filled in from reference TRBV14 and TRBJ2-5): EAGVTQFPSHSVIEKGQTVTLRCDPISGHDNLYWYRRVMGKEIKFLLHFVKESKQDESGMPNNRFLAERTGGTYSTLKVQPAELEDSGVYFCASSLLDGQETQYFGPGTRLLVL.

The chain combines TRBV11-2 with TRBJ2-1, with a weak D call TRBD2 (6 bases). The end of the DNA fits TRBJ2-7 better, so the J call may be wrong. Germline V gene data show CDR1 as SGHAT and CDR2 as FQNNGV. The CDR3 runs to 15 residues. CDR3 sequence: CASSLGGTFNIEQYF. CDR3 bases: TGTGCCAGCAGCTTAGGCGGGACTTTTAACATTGAGCAGTACTTC.

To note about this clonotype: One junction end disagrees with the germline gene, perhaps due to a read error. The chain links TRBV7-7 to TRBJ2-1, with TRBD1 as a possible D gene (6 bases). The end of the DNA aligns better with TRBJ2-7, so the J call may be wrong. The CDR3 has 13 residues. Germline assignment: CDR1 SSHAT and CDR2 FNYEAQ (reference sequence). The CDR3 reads CASSLSGDYEQYF. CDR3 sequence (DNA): TGTGCTAGCAGCTTATCAGGGGATTACGAGCAGTACTTC.